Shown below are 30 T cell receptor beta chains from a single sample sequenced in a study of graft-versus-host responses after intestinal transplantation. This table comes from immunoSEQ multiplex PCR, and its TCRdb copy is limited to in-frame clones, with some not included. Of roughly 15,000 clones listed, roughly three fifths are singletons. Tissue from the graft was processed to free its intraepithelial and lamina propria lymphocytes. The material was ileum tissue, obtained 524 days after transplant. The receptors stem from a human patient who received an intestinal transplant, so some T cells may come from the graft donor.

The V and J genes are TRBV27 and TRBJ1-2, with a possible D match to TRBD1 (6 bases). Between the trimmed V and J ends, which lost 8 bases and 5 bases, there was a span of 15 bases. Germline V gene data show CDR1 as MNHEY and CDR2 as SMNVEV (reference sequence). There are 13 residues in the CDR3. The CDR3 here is CASARQDRYGYTF. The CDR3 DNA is TGTGCCAGCGCCAGACAGGATCGATATGGCTACACCTTC.

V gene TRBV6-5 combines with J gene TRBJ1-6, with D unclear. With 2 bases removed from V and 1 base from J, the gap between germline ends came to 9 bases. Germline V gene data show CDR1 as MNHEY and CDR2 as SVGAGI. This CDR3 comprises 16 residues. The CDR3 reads CASSYAWASYNSPLHF. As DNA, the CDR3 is TGTGCCAGCAGTTACGCCTGGGCATCCTATAATTCACCCCTCCACTTT.

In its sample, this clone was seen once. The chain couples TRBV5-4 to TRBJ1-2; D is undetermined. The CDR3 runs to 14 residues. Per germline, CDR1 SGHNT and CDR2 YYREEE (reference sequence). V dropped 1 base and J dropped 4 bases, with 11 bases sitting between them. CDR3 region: CASSLLSGSYGYTF. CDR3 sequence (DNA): TGTGCCAGCAGCTTGCTGTCGGGGTCCTATGGCTACACCTTC.

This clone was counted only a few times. The CDR3 sequence: CASSKGSERTPHLNTEAFF. The CDR3 region has the DNA TGTGCCAGCAGCAAGGGGTCTGAGCGGACCCCACACTTGAACACTGAAGCTTTCTTT. The chain combines TRBV21-1 with TRBJ1-1. TRBV21-1 is given as a pseudogene. The CDR3 has 19 residues.

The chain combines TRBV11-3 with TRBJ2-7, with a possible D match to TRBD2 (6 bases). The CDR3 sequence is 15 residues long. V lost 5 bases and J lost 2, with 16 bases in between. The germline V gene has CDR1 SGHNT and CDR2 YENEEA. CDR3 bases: TGTGCCAGCAGCCCCGGGGTAGGGGAGGCCTACGAGCAGTACTTC. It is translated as CASSPGVGEAYEQYF.

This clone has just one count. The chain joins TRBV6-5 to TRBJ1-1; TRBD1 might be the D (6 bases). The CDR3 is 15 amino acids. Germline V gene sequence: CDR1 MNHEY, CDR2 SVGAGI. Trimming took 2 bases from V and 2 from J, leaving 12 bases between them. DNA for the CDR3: TGTGCCAGCAGTTACAAAGGCAGGGGTAACACTGAAGCTTTCTTT. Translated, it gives CASSYKGRGNTEAFF.

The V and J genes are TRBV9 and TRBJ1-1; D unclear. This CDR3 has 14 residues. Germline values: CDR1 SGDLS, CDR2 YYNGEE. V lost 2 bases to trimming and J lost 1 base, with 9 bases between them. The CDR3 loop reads CASSVAGKNTEAFF. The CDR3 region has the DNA TGTGCCAGCAGCGTGGCAGGAAAGAACACTGAAGCTTTCTTT.

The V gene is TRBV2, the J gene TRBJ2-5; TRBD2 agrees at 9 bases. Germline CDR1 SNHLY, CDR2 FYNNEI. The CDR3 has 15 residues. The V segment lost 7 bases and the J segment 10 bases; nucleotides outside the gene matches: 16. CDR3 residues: CASTVQRGASGGQYF. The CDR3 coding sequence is TGTGCCAGCACCGTGCAGCGGGGGGCCTCAGGGGGCCAGTACTTC.

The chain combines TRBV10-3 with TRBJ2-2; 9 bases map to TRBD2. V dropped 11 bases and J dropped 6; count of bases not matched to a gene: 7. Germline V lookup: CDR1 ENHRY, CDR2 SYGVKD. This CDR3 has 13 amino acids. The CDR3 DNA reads TGTGCCGCGCGGGGGGGCAAGGCCGGGGAGCTGTTTTTT. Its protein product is CAARGGKAGELFF.

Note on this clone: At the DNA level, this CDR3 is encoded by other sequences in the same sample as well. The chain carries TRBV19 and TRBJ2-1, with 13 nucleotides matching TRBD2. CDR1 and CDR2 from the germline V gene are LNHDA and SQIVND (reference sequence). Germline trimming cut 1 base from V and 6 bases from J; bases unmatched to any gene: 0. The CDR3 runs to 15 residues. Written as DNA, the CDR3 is TGTGCCAGTAGTATAGGACTAGCGGGGGGCAATGAGCAGTTCTTC. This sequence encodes CASSIGLAGGNEQFF.

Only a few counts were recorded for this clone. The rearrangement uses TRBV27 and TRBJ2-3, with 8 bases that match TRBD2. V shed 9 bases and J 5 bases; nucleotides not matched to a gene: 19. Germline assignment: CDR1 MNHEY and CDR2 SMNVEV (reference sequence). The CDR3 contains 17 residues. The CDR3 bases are TGTGCCAGGAGAAAAACTCCGCGGGGGGTCCGGGGAGATACGCAGTATTTT. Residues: CARRKTPRGVRGDTQYF.

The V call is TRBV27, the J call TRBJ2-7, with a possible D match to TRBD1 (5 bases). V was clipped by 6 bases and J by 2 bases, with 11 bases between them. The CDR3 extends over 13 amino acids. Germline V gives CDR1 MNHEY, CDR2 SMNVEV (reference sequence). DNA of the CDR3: TGTGCCAGCAGAGAGGACATCACCTACGAGCAGTACTTC. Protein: CASREDITYEQYF.

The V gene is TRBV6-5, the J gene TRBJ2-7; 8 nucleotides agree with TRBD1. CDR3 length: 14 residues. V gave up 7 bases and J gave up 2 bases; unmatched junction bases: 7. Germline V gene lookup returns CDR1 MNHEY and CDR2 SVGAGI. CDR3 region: CASNAGTGPYEQYF. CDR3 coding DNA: TGTGCCAGCAATGCCGGGACAGGACCCTACGAGCAGTACTTC.

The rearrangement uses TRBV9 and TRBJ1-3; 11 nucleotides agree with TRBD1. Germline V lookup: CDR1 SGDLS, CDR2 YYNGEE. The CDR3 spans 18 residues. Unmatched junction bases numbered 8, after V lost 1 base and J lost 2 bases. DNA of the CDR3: TGTGCCAGCAGCGTACGGACAGGGGGCTGGTTGGCTGGAAACACCATATATTTT. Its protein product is CASSVRTGGWLAGNTIYF. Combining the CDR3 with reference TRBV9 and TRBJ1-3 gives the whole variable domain DSGVTQTPKHLITATGQRVTLRCSPRSGDLSVYWYQQSLDQGLQFLIQYYNGEERAKGNILERFSAQQFPDLHSELNLSSLELGDSALYFCASSVRTGGWLAGNTIYFGEGSWLTVV.

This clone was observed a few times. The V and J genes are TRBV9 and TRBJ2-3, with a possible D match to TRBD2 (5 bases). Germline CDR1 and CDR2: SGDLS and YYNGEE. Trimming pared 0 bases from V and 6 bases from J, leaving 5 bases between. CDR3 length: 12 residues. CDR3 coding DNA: TGTGCCAGCAGCGTAGCGGGGGATACGCAGTATTTT. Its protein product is CASSVAGDTQYF. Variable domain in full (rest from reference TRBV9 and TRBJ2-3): DSGVTQTPKHLITATGQRVTLRCSPRSGDLSVYWYQQSLDQGLQFLIQYYNGEERAKGNILERFSAQQFPDLHSELNLSSLELGDSALYFCASSVAGDTQYFGPGTRLTVL.

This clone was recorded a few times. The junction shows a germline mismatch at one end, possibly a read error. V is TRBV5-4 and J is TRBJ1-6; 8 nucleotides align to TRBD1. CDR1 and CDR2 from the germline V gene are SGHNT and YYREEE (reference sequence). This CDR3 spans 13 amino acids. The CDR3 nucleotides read TGTGCCAGCAGCTTGGAGGGGGGCCGGGACAGGAAGTTT. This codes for CASSLEGGRDRKF.

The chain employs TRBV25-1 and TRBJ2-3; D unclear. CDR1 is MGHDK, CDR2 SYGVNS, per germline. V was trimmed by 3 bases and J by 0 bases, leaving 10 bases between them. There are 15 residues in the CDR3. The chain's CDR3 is CASSDPGSSTDTQYF. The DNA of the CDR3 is TGTGCCAGCAGTGATCCAGGCAGCAGCACAGATACGCAGTATTTT. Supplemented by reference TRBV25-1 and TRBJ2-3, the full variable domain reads EADIYQTPRYLVIGTGKKITLECSQTMGHDKMYWYQQDPGMELHLIHYSYGVNSTEKGDLSSESTVSRIRTEHFPLTLESARPSHTSQYLCASSDPGSSTDTQYFGPGTRLTVL.

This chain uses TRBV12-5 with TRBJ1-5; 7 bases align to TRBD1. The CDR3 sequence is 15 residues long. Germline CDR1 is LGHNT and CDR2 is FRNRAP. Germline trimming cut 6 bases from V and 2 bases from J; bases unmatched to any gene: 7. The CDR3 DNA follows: TGTGCTAGTGGCCAGGGGGATTTCGGCAATCAGCCCCAGCATTTT. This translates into CASGQGDFGNQPQHF.

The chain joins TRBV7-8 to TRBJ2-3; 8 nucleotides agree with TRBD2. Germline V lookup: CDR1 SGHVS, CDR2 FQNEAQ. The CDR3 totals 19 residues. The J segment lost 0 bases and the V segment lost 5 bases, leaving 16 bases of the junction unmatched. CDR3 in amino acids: CASSPRSGRGVRSTDTQYF. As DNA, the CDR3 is TGTGCCAGCAGCCCCCGGAGTGGGCGGGGGGTCCGGAGCACAGATACGCAGTATTTT.

The CDR3 DNA follows: TGTGCCAGTAGTATAGATTGGGCCCCGACAGGGTTGAACACTGAAGCTTTCTTT. Its protein is CASSIDWAPTGLNTEAFF. V gene TRBV19 combines with J gene TRBJ1-1; 7 bases fit TRBD1. CDR1 and CDR2 (germline): LNHDA, SQIVND (reference sequence). Trimming cost V 0 bases and J 0 bases; bases outside gene matches: 10. This CDR3 contains 18 residues. The complete variable domain, with remaining parts taken from reference TRBV19 and TRBJ1-1, reads DGGITQSPKYLFRKEGQNVTLSCEQNLNHDAMYWYRQDPGQGLRLIYYSQIVNDFQKGDIAEGYSVSREKKESFPLTVTSAQKNPTAFYLCASSIDWAPTGLNTEAFFGQGTRLTVV.

Here the CDR3 DNA reads TGCGCCAGCACCCCGGACCCGGACAGGGTCTACGAGCAGTACTTC. It is translated as CASTPDPDRVYEQYF. V gene TRBV5-1 combines with J gene TRBJ2-5, with 8 bases identical to TRBD1. The J call could be wrong; TRBJ2-7 is a better fit for the DNA end. Germline V lookup: CDR1 SGHRS, CDR2 YFSETQ. The CDR3 runs to 15 residues.

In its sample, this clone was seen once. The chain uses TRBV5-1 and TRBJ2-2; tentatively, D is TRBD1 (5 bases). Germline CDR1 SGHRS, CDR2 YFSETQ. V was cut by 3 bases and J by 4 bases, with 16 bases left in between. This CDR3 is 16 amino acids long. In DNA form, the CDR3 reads TGCGCCAGCAGCTCCCCAGGGAATCGTATCACCGGGGAGCTGTTTTTT. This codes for CASSSPGNRITGELFF.

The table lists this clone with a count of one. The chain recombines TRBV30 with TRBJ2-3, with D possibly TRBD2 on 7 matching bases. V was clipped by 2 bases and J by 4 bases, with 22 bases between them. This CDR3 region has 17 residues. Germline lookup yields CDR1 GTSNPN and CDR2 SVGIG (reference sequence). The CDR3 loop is CAWSRGGAPGSPDTQYF. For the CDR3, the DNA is TGTGCCTGGAGTCGAGGGGGGGCCCCTGGTAGCCCAGATACGCAGTATTTT.

This CDR3 is CASSVGTSGTDTQYF. CDR3 nucleotide sequence: TGTGCCAGCAGCGTAGGGACTAGCGGCACAGATACGCAGTATTTT. The rearrangement uses TRBV9 and TRBJ2-3; 9 bases agree with TRBD2. V dropped 0 bases and J dropped 1; count of bases not matched to a gene: 0. Looked up from germline, CDR1 is SGDLS and CDR2 is YYNGEE. The CDR3 totals 15 residues.

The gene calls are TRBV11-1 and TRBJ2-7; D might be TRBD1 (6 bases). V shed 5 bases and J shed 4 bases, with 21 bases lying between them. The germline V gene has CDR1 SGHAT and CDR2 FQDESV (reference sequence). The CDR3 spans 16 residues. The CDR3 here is CASSPWGLSWSYEQYF. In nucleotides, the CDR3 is TGTGCCAGCAGCCCCTGGGGGCTATCTTGGAGTTACGAGCAGTACTTC.

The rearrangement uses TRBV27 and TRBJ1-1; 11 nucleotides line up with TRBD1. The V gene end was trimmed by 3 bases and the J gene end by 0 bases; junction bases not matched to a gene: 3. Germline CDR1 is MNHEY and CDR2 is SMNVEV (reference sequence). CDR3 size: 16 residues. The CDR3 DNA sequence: TGTGCCAGCAGTTTTCGGGACAGGGGGATGAACACTGAAGCTTTCTTT. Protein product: CASSFRDRGMNTEAFF.

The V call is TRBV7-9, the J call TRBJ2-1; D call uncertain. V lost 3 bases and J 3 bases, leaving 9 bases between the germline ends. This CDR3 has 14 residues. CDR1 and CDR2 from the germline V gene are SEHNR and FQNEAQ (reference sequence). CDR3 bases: TGTGCCAGCAGCTTTGGGCCCAACTACAATGAGCAGTTCTTC. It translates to CASSFGPNYNEQFF.

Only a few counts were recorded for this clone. In DNA form, the CDR3 reads TGCGCCAGCAGCCAAGATGGGGCGTACCTAGCGGGCAGCACAGATACGCAGTATTTT. This codes for CASSQDGAYLAGSTDTQYF. The chain has TRBV4-3 and TRBJ2-3; 8 bases fit TRBD2. This CDR3 has 19 amino acids. Per germline, CDR1 LGHNA and CDR2 YSLEER. With 0 bases clipped from V and 0 bases from J, the junction kept 11 bases outside the gene matches.

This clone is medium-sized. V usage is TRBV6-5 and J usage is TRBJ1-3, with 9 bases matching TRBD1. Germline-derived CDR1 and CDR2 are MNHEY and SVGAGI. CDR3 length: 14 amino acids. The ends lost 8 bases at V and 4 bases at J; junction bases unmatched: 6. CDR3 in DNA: TGTGCCAGCCGCGGGACAGGGTGGGGAAACACCATATATTTT. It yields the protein CASRGTGWGNTIYF.

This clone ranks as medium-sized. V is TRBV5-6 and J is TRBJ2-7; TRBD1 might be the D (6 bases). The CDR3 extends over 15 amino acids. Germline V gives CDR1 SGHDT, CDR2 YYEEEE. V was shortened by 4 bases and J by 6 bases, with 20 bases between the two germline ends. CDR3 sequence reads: CASSPNFNRESEQYF. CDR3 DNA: TGTGCCAGCAGCCCTAACTTCAACAGGGAGAGCGAGCAGTACTTC.